This TCR beta chain was captured in a study of blood T cell repertoires in COVID-19. Across the study: PBMCs, B-cell-depleted T cells, or T cells were the source of the cDNA or gDNA that made up the material.

As originally analysed: Reference gene primer amplification in the assay estimated nucleated cell counts. The protocol was immunoSEQ multiplex PCR, while the TCRdb copy is restricted to in-frame clones and leaves out a portion. V, J and clone size derive from that table, while D and trimming were established from the DNA sequence. The sample consists of about 150,000 clones, over 75% of them appearing once. Germline V gene data show CDR1 as SNHLY and CDR2 as FYNNEI. V was pared by 6 bases and J by 3 bases, with 14 bases between. The CDR3 is made up of 15 amino acids. The Seattle site enrolled patients during active infection and followed them longitudinally.

This sequence originates from a man aged 55 to 70 with COVID-19, enrolled during active disease. J is TRBJ2-2 and V is TRBV2; perhaps TRBD1 as D (6 bases). The sequenced material came from peripheral blood. The CDR3 spells CASRQRQVDTGELFF. The CDR3 DNA is TGTGCCAGCAGGCAGAGACAGGTCGACACCGGGGAGCTGTTTTTT.